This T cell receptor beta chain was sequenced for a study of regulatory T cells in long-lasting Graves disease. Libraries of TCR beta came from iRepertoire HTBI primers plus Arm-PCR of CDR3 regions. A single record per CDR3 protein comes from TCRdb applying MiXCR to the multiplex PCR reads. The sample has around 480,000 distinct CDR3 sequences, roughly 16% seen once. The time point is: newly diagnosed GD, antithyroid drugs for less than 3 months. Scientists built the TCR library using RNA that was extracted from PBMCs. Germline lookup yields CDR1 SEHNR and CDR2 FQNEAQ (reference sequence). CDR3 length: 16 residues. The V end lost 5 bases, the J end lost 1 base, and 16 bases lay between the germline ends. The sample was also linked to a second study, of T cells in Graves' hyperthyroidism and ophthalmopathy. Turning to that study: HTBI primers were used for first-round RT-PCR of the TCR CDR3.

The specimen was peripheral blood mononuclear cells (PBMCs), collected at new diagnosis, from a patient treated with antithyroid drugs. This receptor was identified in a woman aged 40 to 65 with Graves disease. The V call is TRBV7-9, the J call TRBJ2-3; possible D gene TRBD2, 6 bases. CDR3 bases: TGTGCCAGCAGCCTACTAGCCTTGTCGGGCACAGATACGCAGTATTTT. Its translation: CASSLLALSGTDTQYF.